One sample yielded the 32 T cell receptor beta chains listed below, sequenced in a study of cytomegalovirus exposure and HLA in healthy donors (dated by TCRdb to the late 2010s). Library construction relied on the immunoSEQ multiplex PCR assay. The multiplex PCR relied on a mix of 60 forward primers for TCR Vbeta segments and 13 reverse primers for TCR Jbeta segments. What TCRdb holds here is the immuneACCESS table cut down to in-frame rearrangements. Part of the clones is not present; checked against another copy, under half of the missing clones reflect an unresolved V gene, and the others are unexplained. The sample table records about 150,000 clones; around 78% of these occur just once. Approximately 6.8% of the sample is in the top ten clones. Sequenced material: PBMCs. The receptors here all came from a woman aged 40 to 49 in good health and CMV-seropositive.

The chain employs TRBV5-1 and TRBJ1-1; no definite D call. V was shortened by 4 bases and J by 1 base, with 14 bases between the two germline ends. Germline-derived CDR1 and CDR2 are SGHRS and YFSETQ. The CDR3 length is 15 residues. The chain's CDR3 is CASSLQTGSNTEAFF. The CDR3, as DNA: TGCGCCAGCAGCCTTCAGACTGGGTCGAACACTGAAGCTTTCTTT. The full variable domain, its missing parts supplied by reference TRBV5-1 and TRBJ1-1, is KAGVTQTPRYLIKTRGQQVTLSCSPISGHRSVSWYQQTPGQGLQFLFEYFSETQRNKGNFPGRFSGRQFSNSRSEMNVSTLELGDSALYLCASSLQTGSNTEAFFGQGTRLTVV.

This sequence joins TRBV30 and TRBJ1-4; TRBD1 matches 8 bases. The CDR3 is 14 residues long. V gave up 0 bases and J gave up 10 bases; unmatched junction bases: 7. Germline values: CDR1 GTSNPN, CDR2 SVGIG (reference sequence). The CDR3 DNA reads as TGTGCCTGGAGTGTACCAGGGGGCCGTGGAAAACTGTTTTTT. As protein: CAWSVPGGRGKLFF. Variable domain in full (rest from reference TRBV30 and TRBJ1-4): SQTIHQWPATLVQPVGSPLSLECTVEGTSNPNLYWYRQAAGRGLQLLFYSVGIGQISSEVPQNLSASRPQDRQFILSSKKLLLSDSGFYLCAWSVPGGRGKLFFGSGTQLSVL.

The J gene is TRBJ2-1, the V gene TRBV30; D is possibly TRBD2 (5 bases). CDR1 is GTSNPN and CDR2 is SVGIG in the germline V gene (reference sequence). Trimming left V 2 bases short and J 9 bases short, with 14 bases between. There are 13 residues in the CDR3. The CDR3 loop reads CAWSSPGRSEQFF. Written as DNA, the CDR3 is TGTGCCTGGAGTTCACCTGGGAGAAGTGAGCAGTTCTTC.

This chain links TRBV29-1 with TRBJ2-7; TRBD1 agrees at 9 bases. V trimming: 0 bases; J trimming: 6 bases; junction bases outside the gene matches: 3. The CDR3 has 13 residues. Germline V gene lookup returns CDR1 SQVTM and CDR2 ANQGSEA. The CDR3 spells CSVEDGTGLEQYF. The CDR3 DNA is TGCAGCGTTGAAGACGGGACAGGGCTCGAGCAGTACTTC.

The gene calls are TRBV7-9 and TRBJ2-6; 8 bases match TRBD1. Germline loops: CDR1 SEHNR, CDR2 FQNEAQ (reference sequence). The CDR3 extends over 17 amino acids. V shed 5 bases and J 0 bases; nucleotides not matched to a gene: 6. CDR3 region: CASSQGTGLSGANVLTF. The CDR3 DNA sequence: TGTGCCAGCAGCCAGGGGACAGGACTCTCTGGGGCCAACGTCCTGACTTTC.

The rearrangement links TRBV7-9 to TRBJ1-1; the match to TRBD1 covers 9 bases. The CDR3 extends over 15 amino acids. Germline loops: CDR1 SEHNR, CDR2 FQNEAQ (reference sequence). V lost 0 bases to trimming and J lost 5 bases; unmatched junction nucleotides: 4. CDR3 protein: CASSLAGTGWTEAFF. CDR3 sequence (DNA): TGTGCCAGCAGCTTAGCTGGGACAGGGTGGACTGAAGCTTTCTTT. The whole variable domain, remainder taken from reference TRBV7-9 and TRBJ1-1, is DTGVSQNPRHKITKRGQNVTFRCDPISEHNRLYWYRQTLGQGPEFLTYFQNEAQLEKSRLLSDRFSAERPKGSFSTLEIQRTEQGDSAMYLCASSLAGTGWTEAFFGQGTRLTVV.

The gene calls are TRBV7-3 and TRBJ2-6, with D tentatively TRBD1 (6 bases). With 1 base removed from V and 2 bases from J, the gap between germline ends came to 9 bases. The length of the CDR3 is 16 residues. The germline V gene has CDR1 SGHTA and CDR2 FQGTGA. This CDR3 is CASSLNDRPGANVLTF. The CDR3 coding sequence is TGTGCCAGCAGCTTAAACGACAGGCCTGGGGCCAACGTCCTGACTTTC.

The gene calls are TRBV7-8 and TRBJ1-5; a weak D match, TRBD1 (6 bases). Per the germline V gene, CDR1 is SGHVS and CDR2 is FQNEAQ. The V gene lost 4 bases and the J gene lost 5 bases, with 12 bases spanning the gap. This CDR3 contains 14 residues. The CDR3 DNA reads as TGTGCCAGCAGCTCAGCGGGGGCCGATCAGCCCCAGCATTTT. Protein sequence: CASSSAGADQPQHF.

The J gene is TRBJ1-2, the V gene TRBV7-9, with 7 bases aligning to TRBD1. CDR1 and CDR2 from the germline V gene are SEHNR and FQNEAQ (reference sequence). The length of the CDR3 is 14 residues. Trimming at V came to 5 bases and at J to 7 bases, leaving 10 bases not matched to a gene. As DNA, the CDR3 is TGTGCCAGCAGCCAGGAGCCAGGGGGAGGTGGCTACACCTTC. This gives the protein CASSQEPGGGGYTF.

The V gene is TRBV5-3, the J gene TRBJ1-5; D perhaps matches TRBD1 (5 bases). TRBV5-3 is an ORF, with its function uncertain. Deletions cut 0 bases from V and 2 bases from J, with 6 bases between. This CDR3 is built from 14 residues. The CDR3 nucleotides read TGTGCCAGAAGCTTGGTACAGGGCAATCAGCCCCAGCATTTT. Translated: CARSLVQGNQPQHF.

The chain employs TRBV5-1 and TRBJ1-1, with a tentative D call TRBD1 (5 bases). The CDR3 spans 15 residues. Deletions cut 0 bases from V and 0 bases from J, with 9 bases between. Germline V lookup: CDR1 SGHRS, CDR2 YFSETQ. CDR3 residues: CASSLGTGMNTEAFF. CDR3 nucleotides: TGCGCCAGCAGCTTGGGTACAGGCATGAACACTGAAGCTTTCTTT. The entire variable domain, with the rest obtained from reference TRBV5-1 and TRBJ1-1, is as follows: KAGVTQTPRYLIKTRGQQVTLSCSPISGHRSVSWYQQTPGQGLQFLFEYFSETQRNKGNFPGRFSGRQFSNSRSEMNVSTLELGDSALYLCASSLGTGMNTEAFFGQGTRLTVV.

The genes are TRBV4-2 and TRBJ2-3; no firm D call. CDR3 length equals 13 residues. CDR1 is LGHNA and CDR2 is YNFKEQ in the germline V gene. Trimming took off 0 bases at V and 9 bases at J, with 10 bases between the two ends. For the CDR3, the DNA is TGTGCCAGCAGCCAAGATCAGGTAAACACGCAGTATTTT. This translates into CASSQDQVNTQYF.

The CDR3, as DNA: TGTGCCACCCGACCCATGGGACAGCGAACTGAAGCTTTCTTT. This translates into CATRPMGQRTEAFF. This chain links TRBV6-5 with TRBJ1-1; 7 positions agree with TRBD1. CDR1 and CDR2 (germline): MNHEY, SVGAGI. The CDR3 totals 14 residues. The V and J ends lost 10 bases and 5 bases, in that order; junction bases with no gene match: 13.

This clone was seen once. The chain recombines TRBV4-2 with TRBJ1-1; unclear D gene. CDR3 length: 13 amino acids. Trimming shortened V by 8 bases and J by 0 bases, and 10 bases separated the two germline ends. Germline V gene lookup returns CDR1 LGHNA and CDR2 YNFKEQ. This CDR3 reads CASRSDMNTEAFF. DNA of the CDR3: TGTGCCAGCCGCAGCGATATGAACACTGAAGCTTTCTTT.

The V call is TRBV28, the J call TRBJ2-7; a weak D match, TRBD2 (6 bases). V was shortened by 6 bases and J by 0 bases, with 18 bases between the two germline ends. Germline lookup yields CDR1 MDHEN and CDR2 SYDVKM. CDR3 size: 16 residues. As DNA, the CDR3 is TGTGCCAGCAGAAGAGAGGAGGGGTTGTACTCCTACGAGCAGTACTTC. Encoded protein: CASRREEGLYSYEQYF.

This clone was recorded a few times. The rearrangement uses TRBV28 and TRBJ2-4, with 10 bases lining up with TRBD2. The CDR3 extends over 16 amino acids. Trimming cost V 4 bases and J 7 bases; bases outside gene matches: 10. In germline, CDR1 is MDHEN, CDR2 SYDVKM. The CDR3 sequence: CASSSSGGFGNNIQYF. The DNA of the CDR3 is TGTGCCAGCAGTTCTAGCGGGGGTTTCGGGAACAACATTCAGTACTTC. The variable domain in full, completed from reference TRBV28 and TRBJ2-4, reads DVKVTQSSRYLVKRTGEKVFLECVQDMDHENMFWYRQDPGLGLRLIYFSYDVKMKEKGDIPEGYSVSREKKERFSLILESASTNQTSMYLCASSSSGGFGNNIQYFGAGTRLSVL.

This chain uses TRBV7-9 with TRBJ1-1; 10 positions match TRBD1. Germline CDR1 SEHNR, CDR2 FQNEAQ (reference sequence). The CDR3 has 13 residues. V was clipped by 5 bases and J by 8 bases; unmatched bases: 5. The CDR3 bases are TGTGCCAGCAGCAAGAGACAGGGGGCGGAAGCTTTCTTT. It is translated as CASSKRQGAEAFF.

This clone is a singleton in its sample. DNA for the CDR3: TGTGCCAGCAGGTCAATAGGGGCAACTGAAGCTTTCTTT. Its protein product is CASRSIGATEAFF. The rearrangement uses TRBV6-5 and TRBJ1-1, with a weak D call TRBD1 (5 bases). The CDR3 totals 13 residues. Trimming shortened V by 6 bases and J by 5 bases, and 13 bases separated the two germline ends. CDR1 is MNHEY and CDR2 is SVGAGI in the germline V gene.

This chain links TRBV6-6 with TRBJ1-1; the D gene is possibly TRBD1 (6 bases). This CDR3 is 13 amino acids long. V shed 6 bases and J shed 8 bases, with 16 bases lying between them. The germline V gene encodes CDR1 MNHNY and CDR2 SVGAGI (reference sequence). CDR3 region: CASRGHSGHEAFF. The DNA for the CDR3 is TGTGCCAGCAGGGGACATTCAGGCCACGAAGCTTTCTTT.

This chain uses TRBV15 with TRBJ1-4, with 8 positions matching TRBD1. V was clipped by 3 bases and J by 8 bases; unmatched bases: 8. The CDR3 runs 15 residues. Germline V lookup: CDR1 LNHNV, CDR2 YYDKDF (reference sequence). This CDR3 is CATSREDRGSEKLFF. The CDR3 bases are TGTGCCACCAGCAGGGAAGACAGGGGAAGCGAAAAACTGTTTTTT.

As DNA, the CDR3 is TGTGCCAGCAGCTTAGCAGGGGCGTCTTTGTACTTC. This translates into CASSLAGASLYF. V gene TRBV11-2 combines with J gene TRBJ2-7; tentative D call: TRBD1 (6 bases). Trimming took 1 base from V and 12 from J, leaving 13 bases between them. Germline values: CDR1 SGHAT, CDR2 FQNNGV. This CDR3 region has 12 residues. The variable domain in full, with the rest retrieved from reference TRBV11-2 and TRBJ2-7, is EAGVAQSPRYKIIEKRQSVAFWCNPISGHATLYWYQQILGQGPKLLIQFQNNGVVDDSQLPKDRFSAERLKGVDSTLKIQPAKLEDSAVYLCASSLAGASLYFGPGTRLTVT.

The chain combines TRBV4-3 with TRBJ1-1; the D is unclear. The CDR3 length is 13 residues. Germline V lookup: CDR1 LGHNA, CDR2 YSLEER. V was cut by 2 bases and J by 0 bases, with 4 bases left in between. CDR3 sequence: CASSQYLNTEAFF. CDR3 nucleotides: TGCGCCAGCAGCCAATATCTGAACACTGAAGCTTTCTTT.

The chain combines TRBV4-1 with TRBJ2-1; 8 nucleotides align to TRBD2. The CDR3 is made up of 17 amino acids. Unmatched junction bases numbered 13, after V lost 3 bases and J lost 6 bases. Germline loops: CDR1 MGHRA, CDR2 YSYEKL. Written as DNA, the CDR3 is TGCGCCAGCAGCCAGGAGATCGGACTAGCAAGTTCCAATGAGCAGTTCTTC. This translates into CASSQEIGLASSNEQFF.

Note on this clone: One end of the junction fails to match germline, which may point to a read error. This chain uses TRBV7-9 with TRBJ2-1; 7 bases are shared with TRBD1. The CDR3 totals 15 residues. The germline V gene has CDR1 SEHNR and CDR2 FQNEAQ (reference sequence). CDR3 residues: CSSSTSGQIGNEQFF. The CDR3 nucleotides are TGTTCCAGCAGCACATCGGGACAGATTGGGAATGAGCAGTTCTTC.

CDR3 sequence reads: CASSQDSGVSGYTF. Here the CDR3 DNA reads TGCGCCAGCAGCCAAGATAGTGGAGTCAGTGGCTACACCTTC. This rearrangement joins TRBV4-1 to TRBJ1-2; D uncertain. The germline V and J ends were trimmed by 0 bases and 7 bases, with 12 bases remaining between them. This CDR3 is 14 amino acids long. CDR1 is MGHRA, CDR2 YSYEKL, per germline.

The chain uses TRBV7-2 and TRBJ2-1; no reliable D call. This CDR3 contains 15 residues. The V end was cut by 4 bases, the J end by 0 bases, with 10 bases between. Looked up from germline, CDR1 is SGHTA and CDR2 is FQGNSA. The CDR3 DNA reads as TGTGCCAGCAGCTCCATTTCTAGCTCCTACAATGAGCAGTTCTTC. This gives the protein CASSSISSSYNEQFF.

This clone has a single count. The chain recombines TRBV6-5 with TRBJ1-2, with TRBD1 as a possible D gene (5 bases). V dropped 5 bases and J dropped 6 bases, with 16 bases sitting between them. The germline gives CDR1 MNHEY, CDR2 SVGAGI. The CDR3 extends over 14 amino acids. The CDR3 region is CASSRDRTGDGYTF. CDR3 DNA: TGTGCCAGCAGTCGGGACCGGACGGGGGATGGCTACACCTTC.

The rearrangement joins TRBV7-8 to TRBJ2-3; 9 nucleotides agree with TRBD1. Per the germline V gene, CDR1 is SGHVS and CDR2 is FQNEAQ. The CDR3 extends over 16 amino acids. V lost 2 bases to trimming and J lost 4 bases; unmatched junction nucleotides: 7. The CDR3 loop reads CASSLRDRVVADTQYF. In nucleotides, the CDR3 is TGTGCCAGCAGCTTACGGGACAGGGTCGTCGCAGATACGCAGTATTTT.

This clone was counted between two and nine times. This rearrangement joins TRBV30 to TRBJ2-3; 11 positions match TRBD2. CDR3 length: 18 residues. Germline V gives CDR1 GTSNPN, CDR2 SVGIG (reference sequence). J lost 4 bases, V lost 1 base, and 13 bases had no gene match. The CDR3 nucleotides are TGTGCCTGGAGTGAAACCTTACCGACTAGCGGGGCATCAGATACGCAGTATTTT. Amino acids: CAWSETLPTSGASDTQYF. The complete variable domain, with remaining parts taken from reference TRBV30 and TRBJ2-3, reads SQTIHQWPATLVQPVGSPLSLECTVEGTSNPNLYWYRQAAGRGLQLLFYSVGIGQISSEVPQNLSASRPQDRQFILSSKKLLLSDSGFYLCAWSETLPTSGASDTQYFGPGTRLTVL.

The rearrangement links TRBV11-2 to TRBJ2-6; D may be TRBD1 (5 bases). V was cut by 5 bases and J by 0 bases, with 5 bases left in between. Germline CDR1 is SGHAT and CDR2 is FQNNGV. The CDR3 is 14 amino acids. CDR3 DNA sequence: TGTGCCAGCAGCCAGGGCTCTGGGGCCAACGTCCTGACTTTC. Translated, it gives CASSQGSGANVLTF.

The chain recombines TRBV5-1 with TRBJ1-6, with 7 nucleotides matching TRBD1. Unmatched junction bases numbered 9, after V lost 3 bases and J lost 9 bases. The CDR3 sequence is 15 residues long. Germline CDR1 is SGHRS and CDR2 is YFSETQ. In DNA form, the CDR3 reads TGCGCCAGCAGCTATACCGACAGGGTGGTTTCACCCCTCCACTTT. Translation gives CASSYTDRVVSPLHF. Combining the CDR3 with reference TRBV5-1 and TRBJ1-6 gives the whole variable domain KAGVTQTPRYLIKTRGQQVTLSCSPISGHRSVSWYQQTPGQGLQFLFEYFSETQRNKGNFPGRFSGRQFSNSRSEMNVSTLELGDSALYLCASSYTDRVVSPLHFGNGTRLTVT.

The rearrangement joins TRBV28 to TRBJ1-2; no reliable D call. Germline assignment: CDR1 MDHEN and CDR2 SYDVKM. The CDR3 has 14 residues. The germline V and J ends were trimmed by 3 bases and 4 bases, with 12 bases remaining between them. This chain's CDR3 is CASSFKDFVYGYTF. CDR3 in DNA: TGTGCCAGCAGTTTCAAAGACTTTGTCTATGGCTACACCTTC.